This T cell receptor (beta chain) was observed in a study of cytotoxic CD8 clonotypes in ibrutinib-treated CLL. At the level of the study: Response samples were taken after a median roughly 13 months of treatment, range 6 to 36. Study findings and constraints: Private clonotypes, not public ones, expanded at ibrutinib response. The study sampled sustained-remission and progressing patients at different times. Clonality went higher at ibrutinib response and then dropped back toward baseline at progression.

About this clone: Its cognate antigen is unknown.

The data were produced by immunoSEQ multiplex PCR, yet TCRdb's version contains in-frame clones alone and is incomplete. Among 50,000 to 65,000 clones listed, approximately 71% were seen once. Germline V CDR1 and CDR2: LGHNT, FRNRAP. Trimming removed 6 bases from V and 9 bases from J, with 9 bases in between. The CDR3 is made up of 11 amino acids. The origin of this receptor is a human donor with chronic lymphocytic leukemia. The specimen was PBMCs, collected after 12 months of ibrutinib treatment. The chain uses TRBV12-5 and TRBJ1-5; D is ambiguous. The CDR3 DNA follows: TGTGCTAGTGGCGCCCGGGGGCCCCAGCATTTT. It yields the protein CASGARGPQHF.